What follows are 19 T cell receptor beta chains derived from one specimen sequenced in a study of T cell responses to AZD1222 COVID-19 vaccine. Method: immunoSEQ multiplex PCR; TCRdb's copy keeps in-frame clones and lacks some. Counted here are about 56,000 clones, 86% occurring once; the ten biggest clones make up 6.5% to 8.5%. Sequenced here: peripheral blood, sampled 28 days after the second AZD1222 dose. The origin of the receptors is an adult who received the AZD1222 COVID-19 vaccine.

CDR3 in amino acids: CASKGQGITGELFF. CDR3 DNA sequence: TGCGCCAGCAAGGGACAGGGCATCACCGGGGAGCTGTTTTTT. The chain employs TRBV5-1 and TRBJ2-2, with 9 bases lining up with TRBD1. V gave up 6 bases and J gave up 4 bases; unmatched junction bases: 4. Germline CDR1 SGHRS, CDR2 YFSETQ. The CDR3 has 14 amino acids.

This clone came up once. V gene TRBV5-6 combines with J gene TRBJ1-4; D is unresolved. V was clipped by 6 bases and J by 5 bases, with 11 bases between them. The germline CDR1 and CDR2 sequences are SGHDT and YYEEEE. The CDR3 is 13 residues long. CDR3 sequence reads: CASTWSLNEKLFF. The CDR3 DNA reads as TGTGCCAGCACGTGGAGTCTCAATGAAAAACTGTTTTTT.

This clone was seen a handful of times. The J gene is TRBJ2-2, the V gene TRBV5-4; 8 bases agree with TRBD2. V gave up 0 bases and J gave up 4 bases; unmatched junction bases: 5. Looked up from germline, CDR1 is SGHNT and CDR2 is YYREEE (reference sequence). CDR3 length equals 16 residues. In DNA form, the CDR3 reads TGTGCCAGCAGCTTGGCCAGCGGGAGAGCCACCGGGGAGCTGTTTTTT. Translation: CASSLASGRATGELFF.

The J gene is TRBJ2-7, the V gene TRBV24-1; no clear D. Trimming took off 3 bases at V and 0 bases at J, with 5 bases between the two ends. The CDR3 loop spans 13 amino acids. CDR1 is KGHDR, CDR2 SFDVKD, per germline. The CDR3 is CATSDPNSYEQYF. Written as DNA, the CDR3 is TGTGCCACCAGTGATCCGAACTCCTACGAGCAGTACTTC.

The V gene is TRBV7-9, the J gene TRBJ1-6, with TRBD1 matching 9 bases. CDR3 length: 15 residues. Germline loops: CDR1 SEHNR, CDR2 FQNEAQ (reference sequence). V was clipped by 4 bases and J by 7 bases; unmatched bases: 5. The CDR3 loop reads CASSSRQGGNSPLHF. DNA of the CDR3: TGTGCCAGCAGCTCGCGACAGGGGGGAAATTCACCCCTCCACTTT. Variable domain in full (rest from reference TRBV7-9 and TRBJ1-6): DTGVSQNPRHKITKRGQNVTFRCDPISEHNRLYWYRQTLGQGPEFLTYFQNEAQLEKSRLLSDRFSAERPKGSFSTLEIQRTEQGDSAMYLCASSSRQGGNSPLHFGNGTRLTVT.

V usage is TRBV19 and J usage is TRBJ1-6; 7 bases line up with TRBD1. Germline assignment: CDR1 LNHDA and CDR2 SQIVND (reference sequence). V lost 6 bases to trimming and J lost 2 bases; unmatched junction nucleotides: 7. This CDR3 region has 16 residues. For the CDR3, the DNA is TGTGCCAGTAGCTCGACAGGGATTACCTATAATTCACCCCTCCACTTT. Translation gives CASSSTGITYNSPLHF.

The gene calls are TRBV7-2 and TRBJ1-1; tentative D call: TRBD1 (5 bases). The length of the CDR3 is 15 residues. The V and J ends lost 7 bases and 5 bases respectively, with 20 bases between them. Germline V gene data show CDR1 as SGHTA and CDR2 as FQGNSA. CDR3 DNA sequence: TGTGCCAGCACCCCTGGGGCCGTCGGGGGGACTGAAGCTTTCTTT. Translating it yields CASTPGAVGGTEAFF.

CDR3: CASSVPLAGSGEQYF. DNA for the CDR3: TGCGCCAGCAGCGTCCCACTAGCGGGATCGGGGGAGCAGTACTTC. The rearrangement joins TRBV5-1 to TRBJ2-7, with 10 bases that match TRBD2. Per the germline V gene, CDR1 is SGHRS and CDR2 is YFSETQ. Germline trimming cut 4 bases from V and 7 bases from J; bases unmatched to any gene: 11. The CDR3 extends over 15 amino acids. Full variable domain (rest looked up from reference TRBV5-1 and TRBJ2-7): KAGVTQTPRYLIKTRGQQVTLSCSPISGHRSVSWYQQTPGQGLQFLFEYFSETQRNKGNFPGRFSGRQFSNSRSEMNVSTLELGDSALYLCASSVPLAGSGEQYFGPGTRLTVT.

The chain couples TRBV27 to TRBJ2-7; the D gene is possibly TRBD1 (6 bases). The germline gives CDR1 MNHEY, CDR2 SMNVEV (reference sequence). V lost 6 bases and J lost 5, with 17 bases in between. This CDR3 spans 14 amino acids. CDR3 DNA: TGTGCCAGCAGACGCGACCAGGGGCCCAACGAGCAGTACTTC. This codes for CASRRDQGPNEQYF.

The CDR3 protein is CASSFLGFGYGYTF. CDR3 DNA: TGTGCCAGCAGTTTCTTAGGGTTTGGCTATGGCTACACCTTC. The rearrangement joins TRBV28 to TRBJ1-2, with D hard to call. Germline lookup yields CDR1 MDHEN and CDR2 SYDVKM. Trimming shortened V by 3 bases and J by 4 bases, and 12 bases separated the two germline ends. This CDR3 comprises 14 residues.

The V gene is TRBV10-3, the J gene TRBJ1-6; no clear D. Germline CDR1 ENHRY, CDR2 SYGVKD. V was clipped by 0 bases and J by 7 bases, with 7 bases between them. The length of the CDR3 is 14 residues. CDR3 sequence reads: CAISESGKNSPLHF. The CDR3 DNA follows: TGTGCCATCAGTGAGTCCGGCAAGAATTCACCCCTCCACTTT.

V gene TRBV30 combines with J gene TRBJ2-3; 11 bases match TRBD1. Germline assignment: CDR1 GTSNPN and CDR2 SVGIG (reference sequence). V dropped 5 bases and J dropped 5; count of bases not matched to a gene: 3. The CDR3 is made up of 13 amino acids. The CDR3 DNA follows: TGTGCCTGGGGACAGGGGGCGTTAGATACGCAGTATTTT. Residues: CAWGQGALDTQYF. Combining the CDR3 with reference TRBV30 and TRBJ2-3 gives the whole variable domain SQTIHQWPATLVQPVGSPLSLECTVEGTSNPNLYWYRQAAGRGLQLLFYSVGIGQISSEVPQNLSASRPQDRQFILSSKKLLLSDSGFYLCAWGQGALDTQYFGPGTRLTVL.

This clone showed up just a few times. The CDR3 is CASSQQGQKAEAFF. The CDR3 nucleotides are TGTGCCAGCAGCCAACAGGGGCAAAAGGCTGAAGCTTTCTTT. This chain connects TRBV2 to TRBJ1-1; 7 nucleotides align to TRBD1. Germline CDR1 reads SNHLY; CDR2 reads FYNNEI. The CDR3 contains 14 residues. Trimming cost V 6 bases and J 6 bases; bases outside gene matches: 10.

In its sample, this clone was seen once. The chain uses TRBV5-5 and TRBJ1-2; D possibly corresponds to TRBD1 (6 bases). The CDR3 runs 14 residues. Between the trimmed V and J ends, which lost 2 bases and 3 bases, there was a span of 11 bases. Germline V gene sequence: CDR1 SGHKS, CDR2 YYEKEE (reference sequence). CDR3 in amino acids: CASSFRTADYGYTF. The CDR3 DNA reads TGTGCCAGCAGCTTTAGGACAGCCGACTATGGCTACACCTTC.

This clone qualifies as medium-sized. This chain joins TRBV9 and TRBJ2-7; 7 bases line up with TRBD1. The V gene's germline CDR1 is SGDLS and CDR2 YYNGEE. With 3 bases clipped from V and 0 bases from J, the junction kept 6 bases outside the gene matches. CDR3 length equals 15 residues. The CDR3 here is CASSAGDSRSYEQYF. CDR3 in DNA: TGTGCCAGCAGCGCCGGGGACAGTCGCTCCTACGAGCAGTACTTC.

The chain is built from TRBV28 and TRBJ2-6, with 8 bases fitting TRBD1. V dropped 3 bases and J dropped 2; count of bases not matched to a gene: 9. The CDR3 covers 18 residues. Germline assignment: CDR1 MDHEN and CDR2 SYDVKM. The CDR3 sequence: CASSFLDRARPGANVLTF. CDR3 DNA: TGTGCCAGCAGTTTCCTGGACAGGGCCCGGCCTGGGGCCAACGTCCTGACTTTC.

V gene TRBV6-5 combines with J gene TRBJ1-5; a possible D gene is TRBD1 (5 bases). The CDR3 is 15 residues long. Germline CDR1 and CDR2: MNHEY and SVGAGI. Trimming took off 0 bases at V and 5 bases at J, with 11 bases between the two ends. The CDR3 here is CASSYSGLGHQPQHF. As DNA, the CDR3 is TGTGCCAGCAGTTACTCGGGCCTGGGGCATCAGCCCCAGCATTTT.

The genes are TRBV30 and TRBJ1-1, with D unresolved. Deletions cut 3 bases from V and 6 bases from J, with 11 bases between. The germline CDR1 and CDR2 sequences are GTSNPN and SVGIG (reference sequence). This CDR3 contains 12 residues. As DNA, the CDR3 is TGTGCCTGGAGCCGAGTCCAGGCTGAAGCTTTCTTT. Amino acid sequence: CAWSRVQAEAFF.

The rearrangement joins TRBV23-1 to TRBJ2-5; unclear D gene. TRBV23-1 is given ORF status, its function remaining uncertain. V shed 3 bases and J shed 2 bases, with 10 bases lying between them. The CDR3 has 14 residues. The CDR3 DNA is TGCGCCAGCAGTCACCGGCCTATGCAAGAGACCCAGTACTTC. It translates to CASSHRPMQETQYF.